The 32 T cell receptor beta chains reported below all come from one sample, sequenced in a study of cytomegalovirus exposure and HLA in healthy donors (TCRdb year 2017). The protocol used for the library was the immunoSEQ multiplex PCR assay. A mixture of 60 forward primers for TCR Vbeta segments and 13 reverse primers for TCR Jbeta segments was used in the multiplex PCR. TCRdb stores this immuneACCESS table with in-frame sequences only. Part of the clones is absent; in the studies checked, under half of the shortfall reflects unresolved V genes, and no reason is known for the rest. The table for this sample lists some 200,000 clones; nearly 80% of them were counted only once. The ten largest clones take up approximately 2.6% of the sample. The material sequenced was PBMCs. Receptors were obtained from a female donor in good health and CMV-seronegative.

This clone was counted once. CDR3 coding DNA: TGTGCCAGCCGTATCGGACTAGCGGGAGGGCCTTACGAGCAGTACTTC. Its protein is CASRIGLAGGPYEQYF. J is TRBJ2-7 and V is TRBV27; TRBD2 matches 15 bases. Per germline, CDR1 MNHEY and CDR2 SMNVEV (reference sequence). With V trimmed by 8 bases and J by 4 bases, 9 bases remained unmatched. This CDR3 is built from 16 residues.

In regard to this clone: In the same sample, other DNA sequences code for this CDR3. The rearrangement links TRBV5-1 to TRBJ2-1, with 11 bases lining up with TRBD2. Germline lookup yields CDR1 SGHRS and CDR2 YFSETQ. The CDR3 contains 15 residues. The J segment lost 4 bases and the V segment lost 4 bases, leaving 4 bases of the junction unmatched. This CDR3 is CASSPGLADYNEQFF. In nucleotides, the CDR3 is TGCGCCAGCAGCCCGGGACTAGCGGATTACAATGAGCAGTTCTTC.

The J gene is TRBJ2-1, the V gene TRBV15; 7 bases are a match to TRBD2. V lost 5 bases and J lost 0; bases outside the gene matches: 7. The CDR3 runs 16 residues. Germline CDR1 and CDR2: LNHNV and YYDKDF (reference sequence). The CDR3 coding sequence is TGTGCCACCAGCGGCCTCGGCGGGAGCTCCTACAATGAGCAGTTCTTC. It is translated as CATSGLGGSSYNEQFF.

The chain joins TRBV2 to TRBJ1-6; D gene ambiguous. Trimming stripped 4 bases from V and 6 bases from J, with 7 bases between. The CDR3 is 13 amino acids. From germline, CDR1 is SNHLY and CDR2 FYNNEI. In DNA, the CDR3 is TGTGCCAGCAGTGGTCAGATTAATTCACCCCTCCACTTT. Residues: CASSGQINSPLHF.

The J gene is TRBJ2-1, the V gene TRBV10-3; TRBD2 aligns across 7 bases. CDR3 length: 14 amino acids. After removal of 10 bases from V and 9 bases from J, the junction contained 15 bases not matched to a gene. The germline V gene encodes CDR1 ENHRY and CDR2 SYGVKD. The CDR3 DNA is TGTGCCACCCTGGGGGAGGGAGGATCAGTTGAGCAGTTCTTC. Its protein product is CATLGEGGSVEQFF.

This clone was counted a few times. The chain uses TRBV7-6 and TRBJ1-1; TRBD1 matches 7 bases. J gave up 4 bases and V 6 bases, and 8 bases lay outside the gene matches. Germline-derived CDR1 and CDR2 are SGHVS and FNYEAQ. The CDR3 consists of 14 residues. CDR3 sequence: CASRIGGVGTEAFF. The CDR3 nucleotides read TGTGCCAGCAGAATAGGGGGCGTTGGCACTGAAGCTTTCTTT.

The chain combines TRBV5-8 with TRBJ1-2; D gene ambiguous. Germline-derived CDR1 and CDR2 are SGHTS and YDEGEE. The CDR3 loop spans 11 amino acids. Trimming left V 5 bases short and J 8 bases short, with 10 bases between. CDR3 in DNA: TGTGCCAGCAGGAAGGACTGGGGCTACACCTTC. It encodes CASRKDWGYTF. The whole variable domain, filled in from reference TRBV5-8 and TRBJ1-2, reads EAGVTQSPTHLIKTRGQQATLRCSPISGHTSVYWYQQALGLGLQFLLWYDEGEERNRGNFPPRFSGRQFPNYSSELNVNALELEDSALYLCASRKDWGYTFGSGTRLTVV.

V and J are TRBV6-5 and TRBJ1-1; 7 bases align to TRBD1. This CDR3 comprises 16 residues. CDR1 and CDR2 (germline): MNHEY, SVGAGI. V lost 1 base, J lost 5 bases, and 10 bases stayed unmatched. Here the CDR3 reads CASSYLRETGQTEAFF. CDR3 nucleotides: TGTGCCAGCAGTTACTTAAGGGAGACAGGGCAAACTGAAGCTTTCTTT.

The chain combines TRBV4-1 with TRBJ1-2; maybe TRBD1 (6 bases). The V end lost 1 base, the J end lost 4 bases, and 10 bases lay between the germline ends. The CDR3 has 14 residues. Germline V CDR1 and CDR2: MGHRA, YSYEKL. This chain's CDR3 is CASSQGGTTYGYTF. CDR3 sequence (DNA): TGCGCCAGCAGCCAAGGGGGGACAACCTATGGCTACACCTTC.

The chain has TRBV9 and TRBJ1-1; no firm D call. This CDR3 is built from 13 residues. V was clipped by 2 bases and J by 10 bases, with 15 bases between them. Germline CDR1 reads SGDLS; CDR2 reads YYNGEE. The CDR3 nucleotides are TGTGCCAGCAGCGTCTCAGGTGAAGGGAGAGCTTTCTTT. Translation gives CASSVSGEGRAFF.

The chain has TRBV10-3 and TRBJ2-1; no definite D call. V was trimmed by 4 bases and J by 4 bases, leaving 11 bases between them. The CDR3 length is 14 residues. The germline CDR1 and CDR2 sequences are ENHRY and SYGVKD. In DNA form, the CDR3 reads TGTGCCATCAGTGGATTTCCGGGTTACAATGAGCAGTTCTTC. It translates to CAISGFPGYNEQFF.

This clone turned up a few times. This chain links TRBV30 with TRBJ1-5; D uncertain. This CDR3 is built from 14 residues. Trimming took 1 base from V and 4 from J, leaving 11 bases between them. Germline loops: CDR1 GTSNPN, CDR2 SVGIG (reference sequence). Here the CDR3 reads CAWSGGGGNQPQHF. The CDR3 coding sequence is TGTGCCTGGAGTGGTGGCGGAGGTAATCAGCCCCAGCATTTT.

This clone showed up just once. The genes are TRBV7-3 and TRBJ1-1, with TRBD1 identical over 9 bases. V lost 5 bases to trimming and J lost 1 base; unmatched junction nucleotides: 8. CDR1 is SGHTA and CDR2 is FQGTGA in the germline V gene. CDR3 size: 16 residues. CDR3 protein: CASSKNTGQGNTEAFF. The DNA of the CDR3 is TGTGCCAGCAGCAAAAACACGGGACAGGGGAACACTGAAGCTTTCTTT.

J is TRBJ2-5 and V is TRBV5-1; a weak D match, TRBD2 (8 bases). Germline loops: CDR1 SGHRS, CDR2 YFSETQ. This CDR3 spans 17 amino acids. V was trimmed by 5 bases and J by 0 bases, leaving 20 bases between them. The CDR3 DNA reads as TGCGCCAGCAGACAACGGGAGGGACAGACCTACCAAGAGACCCAGTACTTC. Translating gives CASRQREGQTYQETQYF.

V and J are TRBV5-4 and TRBJ2-1; no firm D call. Germline CDR1 and CDR2: SGHNT and YYREEE (reference sequence). V dropped 4 bases and J dropped 2 bases, with 10 bases sitting between them. This CDR3 region has 14 residues. Here the CDR3 reads CASSTDKPYNEQFF. The CDR3 DNA reads as TGTGCCAGCAGCACCGACAAGCCCTACAATGAGCAGTTCTTC.

V usage is TRBV25-1 and J usage is TRBJ1-1, with no clear D. The CDR3 totals 16 residues. Germline-derived CDR1 and CDR2 are MGHDK and SYGVNS. V lost 2 bases and J 1 base, leaving 14 bases between the germline ends. The DNA of the CDR3 is TGTGCCAGCAGTGAAGTGGGAGGGATCGGGAACACTGAAGCTTTCTTT. It translates to CASSEVGGIGNTEAFF.

The chain is built from TRBV7-2 and TRBJ2-2; D may be TRBD1 (7 bases). With 0 bases removed from V and 5 bases from J, the gap between germline ends came to 16 bases. The CDR3 covers 17 residues. CDR1 SGHTA and CDR2 FQGNSA come from the germline V gene. DNA of the CDR3: TGTGCCAGCAGCTTAGCGTCAGGGGGGCCCAGTACCGGGGAGCTGTTTTTT. Protein: CASSLASGGPSTGELFF. The whole variable domain, remainder taken from reference TRBV7-2 and TRBJ2-2, is GAGVSQSPSNKVTEKGKDVELRCDPISGHTALYWYRQSLGQGLEFLIYFQGNSAPDKSGLPSDRFSAERTGGSVSTLTIQRTQQEDSAVYLCASSLASGGPSTGELFFGEGSRLTVL.

The V call is TRBV18, the J call TRBJ1-2, with a tentative D call TRBD1 (5 bases). The ends were cut back, 2 bases at V and 2 bases at J, with 12 bases in the middle. This CDR3 has 15 amino acids. Germline values: CDR1 KGHSH, CDR2 LQKENI. The CDR3 DNA is TGTGCCAGCTCACCATCCCCCGGGGGGAACTATGGCTACACCTTC. Translation: CASSPSPGGNYGYTF. Full variable domain (remainder filled in from reference TRBV18 and TRBJ1-2): NAGVMQNPRHLVRRRGQEARLRCSPMKGHSHVYWYRQLPEEGLKFMVYLQKENIIDESGMPKERFSAEFPKEGPSILRIQQVVRGDSAAYFCASSPSPGGNYGYTFGSGTRLTVV.

This rearrangement joins TRBV6-1 to TRBJ2-3; 8 nucleotides align to TRBD1. CDR1 and CDR2 from the germline V gene are MNHNS and SASEGT. Losses at the gene ends were 3 bases for V and 5 bases for J; bases not matched to a gene: 7. The CDR3 is made up of 15 amino acids. The CDR3 protein is CASSDSRDRGDTQYF. In DNA form, the CDR3 reads TGTGCCAGCAGTGACTCTAGAGACAGGGGAGATACGCAGTATTTT.

V and J are TRBV29-1 and TRBJ1-2; TRBD1 might be the D (6 bases). CDR1 is SQVTM and CDR2 is ANQGSEA in the germline V gene. The CDR3 loop spans 13 amino acids. V dropped 7 bases and J dropped 5 bases, with 17 bases sitting between them. The CDR3, as DNA: TGCAGCGCTCGGACAGTTCCATCTTATGGCTACACCTTC. Amino acid sequence: CSARTVPSYGYTF.

The V and J genes are TRBV19 and TRBJ1-1; D is uncertain. Germline V gene lookup returns CDR1 LNHDA and CDR2 SQIVND (reference sequence). This CDR3 spans 17 amino acids. Trimming left V 2 bases short and J 0 bases short, with 16 bases between. The CDR3 DNA is TGTGCCAGTAGTATATCCCGGGAGGTCTACATGAACACTGAAGCTTTCTTT. This gives the protein CASSISREVYMNTEAFF.

This sequence joins TRBV9 and TRBJ1-5, with D perhaps matching TRBD1 (6 bases). This CDR3 is 14 amino acids long. Trimming took 3 bases from V and 7 from J, leaving 14 bases between them. Germline loops: CDR1 SGDLS, CDR2 YYNGEE. CDR3 region: CASSDTTTGQPQHF. The CDR3 coding sequence is TGTGCCAGCAGCGACACAACAACAGGGCAGCCCCAGCATTTT.

The chain has TRBV11-3 and TRBJ2-3; D is perhaps TRBD2 (6 bases). The V gene lost 4 bases and the J gene lost 0 bases, with 14 bases spanning the gap. The germline CDR1 and CDR2 sequences are SGHNT and YENEEA. This CDR3 region has 16 residues. Here the CDR3 DNA reads TGTGCCAGCAGCTCGAGGACTACCGTTAGCACAGATACGCAGTATTTT. Protein sequence: CASSSRTTVSTDTQYF.

The V call is TRBV28, the J call TRBJ2-1; 9 bases agree with TRBD2. CDR1 is MDHEN, CDR2 SYDVKM, per germline. The length of the CDR3 is 16 residues. V gave up 7 bases and J gave up 6 bases; unmatched junction bases: 13. The CDR3 DNA sequence: TGTGCCAGCACCGATACCGGGCTAGCGGGACCCAATGAGCAGTTCTTC. Its translation: CASTDTGLAGPNEQFF. Supplemented by reference TRBV28 and TRBJ2-1, the full variable domain reads DVKVTQSSRYLVKRTGEKVFLECVQDMDHENMFWYRQDPGLGLRLIYFSYDVKMKEKGDIPEGYSVSREKKERFSLILESASTNQTSMYLCASTDTGLAGPNEQFFGPGTRLTVL.

The V call is TRBV27, the J call TRBJ1-1, with D perhaps matching TRBD1 (6 bases). Germline CDR1 and CDR2: MNHEY and SMNVEV (reference sequence). The ends were cut back, 5 bases at V and 0 bases at J, with 10 bases in the middle. The CDR3 spans 14 residues. The CDR3 here is CASSPQGVNTEAFF. The CDR3 DNA reads TGTGCCAGCAGTCCACAGGGTGTGAACACTGAAGCTTTCTTT.

This clone was observed a few times. V gene TRBV30 combines with J gene TRBJ2-6; a possible D gene is TRBD1 (6 bases). V lost 3 bases, J lost 0 bases, and 15 bases lay in between. This CDR3 has 17 amino acids. Germline CDR1 reads GTSNPN; CDR2 reads SVGIG (reference sequence). For the CDR3, the DNA is TGTGCCTGGAGCGCAGGGGTCGTTCGCTCTGGGGCCAACGTCCTGACTTTC. This codes for CAWSAGVVRSGANVLTF. The variable domain in full, with the rest retrieved from reference TRBV30 and TRBJ2-6, is SQTIHQWPATLVQPVGSPLSLECTVEGTSNPNLYWYRQAAGRGLQLLFYSVGIGQISSEVPQNLSASRPQDRQFILSSKKLLLSDSGFYLCAWSAGVVRSGANVLTFGAGSRLTVL.

This chain uses TRBV5-1 with TRBJ2-2; TRBD2 matches at 7 bases. V shed 9 bases, J shed 1 base, and the junction held 12 bases outside the gene matches. Germline V gene lookup returns CDR1 SGHRS and CDR2 YFSETQ. This CDR3 has 16 residues. The CDR3 loop reads CATNPSGTKNTGELFF. The CDR3 coding sequence is TGCGCCACCAACCCATCTGGGACTAAGAACACCGGGGAGCTGTTTTTT.

The chain combines TRBV27 with TRBJ2-6; TRBD1 aligns across 7 bases. Germline values: CDR1 MNHEY, CDR2 SMNVEV (reference sequence). There are 17 residues in the CDR3. V was pared by 5 bases and J by 0 bases, with 7 bases of the junction left unmatched. The chain's CDR3 is CASSPRTGSSGANVLTF. As DNA, the CDR3 is TGTGCCAGCAGTCCCCGGACAGGAAGCTCTGGGGCCAACGTCCTGACTTTC.

The chain uses TRBV5-1 and TRBJ2-2, with 7 bases aligning to TRBD2. V lost 0 bases and J lost 7; bases outside the gene matches: 9. Per the germline V gene, CDR1 is SGHRS and CDR2 is YFSETQ. This CDR3 contains 16 residues. The CDR3 here is CASSLVGGRAVGELFF. CDR3 nucleotide sequence: TGCGCCAGCAGCTTGGTCGGAGGGAGGGCCGTCGGGGAGCTGTTTTTT.

This clone was observed a single time. The CDR3 protein is CASSPRKKQGAGDTQYF. CDR3 nucleotides: TGTGCCAGCAGCCCCCGGAAGAAACAGGGGGCGGGAGATACGCAGTATTTT. The genes are TRBV5-4 and TRBJ2-3, with 9 bases fitting TRBD1. V shed 4 bases and J 5 bases; nucleotides not matched to a gene: 14. The CDR3 consists of 17 residues. Germline CDR1 SGHNT, CDR2 YYREEE (reference sequence). Filled out from reference TRBV5-4 and TRBJ2-3, the complete variable domain reads ETGVTQSPTHLIKTRGQQVTLRCSSQSGHNTVSWYQQALGQGPQFIFQYYREEENGRGNFPPRFSGLQFPNYSSELNVNALELDDSALYLCASSPRKKQGAGDTQYFGPGTRLTVL.

The chain joins TRBV5-1 to TRBJ2-5; 9 bases are shared with TRBD2. The germline V gene has CDR1 SGHRS and CDR2 YFSETQ. With 2 bases clipped from V and 0 bases from J, the junction kept 5 bases outside the gene matches. The CDR3 has 16 residues. The CDR3 sequence: CASSLAASGDQETQYF. CDR3 bases: TGCGCCAGCAGCTTAGCGGCTAGCGGGGACCAAGAGACCCAGTACTTC.

This chain connects TRBV27 to TRBJ2-5, with 7 bases aligning to TRBD2. Germline-derived CDR1 and CDR2 are MNHEY and SMNVEV (reference sequence). This CDR3 has 15 residues. Trimming at V came to 3 bases and at J to 6 bases, leaving 10 bases not matched to a gene. For the CDR3, the DNA is TGTGCCAGCAGTTTGGGTGGGGGGGGGATAAAGACCCAGTACTTC. The encoded protein is CASSLGGGGIKTQYF.